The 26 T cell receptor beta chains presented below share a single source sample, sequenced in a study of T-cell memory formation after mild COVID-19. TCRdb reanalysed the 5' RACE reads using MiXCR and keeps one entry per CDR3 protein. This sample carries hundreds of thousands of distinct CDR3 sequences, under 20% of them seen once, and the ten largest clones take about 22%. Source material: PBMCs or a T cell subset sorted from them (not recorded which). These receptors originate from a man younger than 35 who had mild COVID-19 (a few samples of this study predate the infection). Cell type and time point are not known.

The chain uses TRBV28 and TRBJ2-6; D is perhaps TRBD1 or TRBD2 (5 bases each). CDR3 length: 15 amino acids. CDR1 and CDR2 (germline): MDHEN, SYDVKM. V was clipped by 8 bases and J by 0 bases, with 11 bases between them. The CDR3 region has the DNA TGTGCCAGCGGGGGTTCCAGCTCTGGGGCCAACGTCCTGACTTTC. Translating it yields CASGGSSSGANVLTF.

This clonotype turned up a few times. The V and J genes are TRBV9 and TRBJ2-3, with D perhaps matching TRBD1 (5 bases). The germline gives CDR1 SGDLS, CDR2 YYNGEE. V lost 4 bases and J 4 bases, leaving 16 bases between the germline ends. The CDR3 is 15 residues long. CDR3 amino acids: CASSPQGRSPDTQYF. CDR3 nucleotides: TGTGCCAGCAGCCCCCAGGGTAGAAGCCCAGATACGCAGTATTTT.

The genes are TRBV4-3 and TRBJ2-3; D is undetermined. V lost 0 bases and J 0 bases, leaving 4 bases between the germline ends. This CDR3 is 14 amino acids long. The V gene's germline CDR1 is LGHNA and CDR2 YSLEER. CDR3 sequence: CASSQDFSTDTQYF. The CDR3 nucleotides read TGCGCCAGCAGCCAAGATTTTAGCACAGATACGCAGTATTTT.

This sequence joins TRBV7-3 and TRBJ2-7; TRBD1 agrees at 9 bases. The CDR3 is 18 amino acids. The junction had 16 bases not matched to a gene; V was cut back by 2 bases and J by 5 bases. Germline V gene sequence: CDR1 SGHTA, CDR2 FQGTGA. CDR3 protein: CASSLGVVCGQGPHEQYV. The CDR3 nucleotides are TGTGCCAGCAGCTTAGGAGTCGTATGTGGACAGGGGCCCCACGAGCAGTACGTC.

This CDR3 is CASSGLAGTETQYF. In DNA form, the CDR3 reads TGCGCCAGCAGTGGACTAGCGGGGACGGAGACCCAGTACTTC. The V gene is TRBV5-1, the J gene TRBJ2-5; 12 bases fit TRBD2. Looked up from germline, CDR1 is SGHRS and CDR2 is YFSETQ. With 5 bases clipped from V and 5 bases from J, the junction kept 4 bases outside the gene matches. This CDR3 has 14 amino acids.

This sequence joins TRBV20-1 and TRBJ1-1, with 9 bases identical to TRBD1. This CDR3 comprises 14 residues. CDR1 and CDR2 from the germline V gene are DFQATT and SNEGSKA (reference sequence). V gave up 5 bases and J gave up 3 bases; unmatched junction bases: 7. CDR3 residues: CSAPTGGADTEAFF. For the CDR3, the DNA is TGCAGTGCTCCCACAGGGGGCGCTGACACTGAAGCTTTCTTT.

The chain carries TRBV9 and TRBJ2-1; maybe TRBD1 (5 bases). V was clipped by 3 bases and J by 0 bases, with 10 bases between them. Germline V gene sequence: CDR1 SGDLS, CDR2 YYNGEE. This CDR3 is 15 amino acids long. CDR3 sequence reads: CASSDTGSSYNEQFF. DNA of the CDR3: TGTGCCAGCAGCGACACAGGAAGCTCCTACAATGAGCAGTTCTTC.

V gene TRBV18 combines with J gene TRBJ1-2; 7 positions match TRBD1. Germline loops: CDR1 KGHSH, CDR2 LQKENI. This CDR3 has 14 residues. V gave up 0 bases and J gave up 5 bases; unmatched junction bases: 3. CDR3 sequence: CASSPPGDRYGYTF. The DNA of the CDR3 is TGTGCCAGCTCACCACCTGGGGACAGATATGGCTACACCTTC. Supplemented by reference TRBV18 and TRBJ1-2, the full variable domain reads NAGVMQNPRHLVRRRGQEARLRCSPMKGHSHVYWYRQLPEEGLKFMVYLQKENIIDESGMPKERFSAEFPKEGPSILRIQQVVRGDSAAYFCASSPPGDRYGYTFGSGTRLTVV.

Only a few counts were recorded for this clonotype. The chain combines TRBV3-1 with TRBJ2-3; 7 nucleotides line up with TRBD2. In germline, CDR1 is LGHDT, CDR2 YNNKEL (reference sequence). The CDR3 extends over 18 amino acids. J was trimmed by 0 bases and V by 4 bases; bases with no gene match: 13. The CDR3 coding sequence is TGTGCCAGCAGCCCGAGCGGGACCTCGAGGACTAGCACAGATACGCAGTATTTT. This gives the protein CASSPSGTSRTSTDTQYF.

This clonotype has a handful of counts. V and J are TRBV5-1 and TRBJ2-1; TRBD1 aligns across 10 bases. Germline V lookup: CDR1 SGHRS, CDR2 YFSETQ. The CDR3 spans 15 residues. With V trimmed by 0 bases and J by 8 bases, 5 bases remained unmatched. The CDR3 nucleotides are TGCGCCAGCAGCTTGGAGGGACAGGGGTGGGATGAGCAGTTCTTC. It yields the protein CASSLEGQGWDEQFF. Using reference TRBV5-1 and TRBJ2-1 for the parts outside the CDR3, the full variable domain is KAGVTQTPRYLIKTRGQQVTLSCSPISGHRSVSWYQQTPGQGLQFLFEYFSETQRNKGNFPGRFSGRQFSNSRSEMNVSTLELGDSALYLCASSLEGQGWDEQFFGPGTRLTVL.

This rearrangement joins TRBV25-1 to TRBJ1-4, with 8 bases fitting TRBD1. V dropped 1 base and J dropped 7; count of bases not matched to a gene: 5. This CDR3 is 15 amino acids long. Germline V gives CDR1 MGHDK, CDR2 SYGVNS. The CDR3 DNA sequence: TGTGCCAGCAGTGAATCTCAGGGGGCCGGTGAAAAACTGTTTTTT. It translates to CASSESQGAGEKLFF.

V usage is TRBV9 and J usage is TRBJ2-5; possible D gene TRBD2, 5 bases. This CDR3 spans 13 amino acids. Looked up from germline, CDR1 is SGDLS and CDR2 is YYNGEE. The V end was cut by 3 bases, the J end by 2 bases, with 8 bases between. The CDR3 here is CASSDTSQETQYF. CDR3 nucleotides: TGTGCCAGCAGCGATACTAGTCAAGAGACCCAGTACTTC.

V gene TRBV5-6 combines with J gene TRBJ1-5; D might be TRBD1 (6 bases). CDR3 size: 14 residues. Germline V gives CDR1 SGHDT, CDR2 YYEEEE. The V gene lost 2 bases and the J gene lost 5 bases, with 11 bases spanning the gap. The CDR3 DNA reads TGTGCCAGCAGCTTCAGGGGTTGGGATCAGCCCCAGCATTTT. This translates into CASSFRGWDQPQHF.

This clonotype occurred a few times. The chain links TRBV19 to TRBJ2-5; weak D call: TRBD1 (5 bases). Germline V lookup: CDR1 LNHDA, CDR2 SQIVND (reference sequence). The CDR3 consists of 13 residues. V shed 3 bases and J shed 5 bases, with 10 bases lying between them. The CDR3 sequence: CASSMGRVETQYF. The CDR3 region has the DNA TGTGCCAGTAGTATGGGCAGGGTGGAGACCCAGTACTTC.

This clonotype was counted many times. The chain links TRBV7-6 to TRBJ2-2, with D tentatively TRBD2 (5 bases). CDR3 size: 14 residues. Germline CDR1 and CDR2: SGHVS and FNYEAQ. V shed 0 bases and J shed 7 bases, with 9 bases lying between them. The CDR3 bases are TGTGCCAGCAGCTTAGCGGGCGGAGGCGGGGAGCTGTTTTTT. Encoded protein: CASSLAGGGGELFF.

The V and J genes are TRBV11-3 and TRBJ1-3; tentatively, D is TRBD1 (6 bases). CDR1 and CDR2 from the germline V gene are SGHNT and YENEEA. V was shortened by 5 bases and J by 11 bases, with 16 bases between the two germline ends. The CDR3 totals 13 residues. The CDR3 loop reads CASSLRTDGPIYF. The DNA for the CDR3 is TGTGCCAGCAGCCTAAGGACAGATGGACCCATATATTTT.

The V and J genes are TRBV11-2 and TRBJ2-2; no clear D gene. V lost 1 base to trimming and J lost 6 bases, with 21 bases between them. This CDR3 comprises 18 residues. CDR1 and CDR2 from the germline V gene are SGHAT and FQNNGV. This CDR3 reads CASSLGPRTDHPSGELFF. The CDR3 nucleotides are TGTGCCAGCAGCTTAGGCCCCCGGACGGACCATCCCTCCGGGGAGCTGTTTTTT.

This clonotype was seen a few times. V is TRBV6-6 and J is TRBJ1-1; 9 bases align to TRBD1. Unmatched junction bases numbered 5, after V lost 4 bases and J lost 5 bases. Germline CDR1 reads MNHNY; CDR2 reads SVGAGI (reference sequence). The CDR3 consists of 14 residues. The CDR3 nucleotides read TGTGCCAGCAGTTGGGCGACAGGGGGGACTGAAGCTTTCTTT. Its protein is CASSWATGGTEAFF.

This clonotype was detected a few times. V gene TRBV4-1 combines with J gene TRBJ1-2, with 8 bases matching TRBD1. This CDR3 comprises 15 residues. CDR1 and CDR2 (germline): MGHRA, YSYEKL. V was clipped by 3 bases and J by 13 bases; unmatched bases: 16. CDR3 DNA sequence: TGCGCCAGCAGCCAGCGAAGCGCTTTCAGGGGGCGAGTCACCTTC. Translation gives CASSQRSAFRGRVTF.

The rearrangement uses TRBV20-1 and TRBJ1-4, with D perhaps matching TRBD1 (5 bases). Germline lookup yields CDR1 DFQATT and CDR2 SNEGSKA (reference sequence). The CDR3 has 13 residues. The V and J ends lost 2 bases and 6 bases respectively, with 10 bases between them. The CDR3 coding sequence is TGCAGTGCTAGACACGGGGGAGATGAAAAACTGTTTTTT. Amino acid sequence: CSARHGGDEKLFF.

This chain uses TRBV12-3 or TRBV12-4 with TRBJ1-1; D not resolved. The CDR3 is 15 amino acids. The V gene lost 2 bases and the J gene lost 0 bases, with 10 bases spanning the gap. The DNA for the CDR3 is TGTGCCAGCAGTTTAATCCCGACCGTGAACACTGAAGCTTTCTTT. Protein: CASSLIPTVNTEAFF.

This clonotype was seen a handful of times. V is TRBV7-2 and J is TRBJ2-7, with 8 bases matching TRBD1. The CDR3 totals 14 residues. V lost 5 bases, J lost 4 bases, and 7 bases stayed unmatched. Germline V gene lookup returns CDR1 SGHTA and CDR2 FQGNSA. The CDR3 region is CASSRDRNLYEQYF. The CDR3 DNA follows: TGTGCCAGCAGCAGGGACAGGAATCTTTACGAGCAGTACTTC.

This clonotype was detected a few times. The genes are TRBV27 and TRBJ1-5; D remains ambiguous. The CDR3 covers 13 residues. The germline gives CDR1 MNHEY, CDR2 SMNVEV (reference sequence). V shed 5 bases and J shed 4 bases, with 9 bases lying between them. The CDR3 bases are TGTGCCAGCAGTGTGGACGGTAATCAGCCCCAGCATTTT. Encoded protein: CASSVDGNQPQHF.

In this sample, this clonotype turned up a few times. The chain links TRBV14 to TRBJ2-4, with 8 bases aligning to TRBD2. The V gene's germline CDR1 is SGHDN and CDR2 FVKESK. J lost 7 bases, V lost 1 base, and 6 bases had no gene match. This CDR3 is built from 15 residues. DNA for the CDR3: TGTGCCAGCAGCCAAGCGGGGGGGCTTGGGAACATTCAGTACTTC. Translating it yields CASSQAGGLGNIQYF.

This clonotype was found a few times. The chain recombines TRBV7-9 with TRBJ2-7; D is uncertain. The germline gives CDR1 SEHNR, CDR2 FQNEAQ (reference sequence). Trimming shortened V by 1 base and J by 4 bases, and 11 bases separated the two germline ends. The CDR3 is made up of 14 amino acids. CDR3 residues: CASSLVGGPYEQYV. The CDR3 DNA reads TGTGCCAGCAGCTTAGTTGGTGGCCCGTACGAGCAGTACGTC.

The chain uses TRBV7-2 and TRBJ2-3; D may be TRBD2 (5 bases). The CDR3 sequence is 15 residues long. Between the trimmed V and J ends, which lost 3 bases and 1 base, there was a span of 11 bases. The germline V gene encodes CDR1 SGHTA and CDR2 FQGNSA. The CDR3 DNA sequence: TGTGCCAGCAGCTTGTGGGAGAGGGGCACAGATACGCAGTATTTT. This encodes CASSLWERGTDTQYF.